This T cell receptor (beta chain) is drawn from a study of regulatory T cells in long-lasting Graves disease. Ten or more counts support this clonotype. iRepertoire HTBI primers and Arm-PCR of CDR3 regions built TCR beta libraries. TCRdb itself ran the multiplex PCR reads through MiXCR, one entry per CDR3 protein. The sample has over 500,000 distinct CDR3 sequences; roughly 15% are singletons. Specified time point: newly diagnosed GD, antithyroid drugs for less than 3 months. There was RNA extracted from PBMCs, and the TCR library was made from it. This sample also belongs to another study, concerning T cells in Graves' hyperthyroidism and ophthalmopathy.

The material sequenced was peripheral blood mononuclear cells (PBMCs), taken at new diagnosis, from a patient treated with antithyroid drugs. This sequence originates from a young woman with Graves disease.

CDR3 protein: CASSLVRPLANTGELFF. The CDR3 DNA reads as TGTGCCAGCAGCTTAGTTCGACCCCTAGCGAACACCGGGGAGCTGTTTTTT. This chain joins TRBV7-9 and TRBJ2-2; no definite D call. The V end was cut by 1 base, the J end by 0 bases, with 12 bases between. The V gene's germline CDR1 is SEHNR and CDR2 FQNEAQ (reference sequence). This CDR3 contains 17 residues. The whole variable domain, filled in from reference TRBV7-9 and TRBJ2-2, reads DTGVSQNPRHKITKRGQNVTFRCDPISEHNRLYWYRQTLGQGPEFLTYFQNEAQLEKSRLLSDRFSAERPKGSFSTLEIQRTEQGDSAMYLCASSLVRPLANTGELFFGEGSRLTVL.